This entry features one T cell receptor beta chain sequence. What it recognizes is unknown. These data come from a study of cytomegalovirus exposure and HLA in healthy donors. Study outcomes and limitations: Most TCR sequences proved rare, with some public TCRs found in many donors. Earlier findings revealed that most TCR beta V segments proved productive either about 87% or about 30% of the time.

Whereas donors were nominally healthy upon sampling, unrecorded immune exposures were probable. Primers for the PCR totalled 60 Vbeta and 13 Jbeta. TCRdb keeps only in-frame clones here, not all; method: immunoSEQ multiplex PCR. The sample has some 200,000 clones, over 80% seen once. The material sequenced was PBMCs. This clonotype was obtained from a boy aged 2 to 10 in good health and CMV-seronegative.

DNA for the CDR3: TGTGCCAGCAGCGTCCAGGGAACGGCCTCCGAGCAGTACTTC. This sequence encodes CASSVQGTASEQYF. The chain combines TRBV9 with TRBJ2-7, with D tentatively TRBD1 (5 bases). This CDR3 comprises 14 residues. The V gene lost 2 bases and the J gene lost 6 bases, with 15 bases spanning the gap. Germline assignment: CDR1 SGDLS and CDR2 YYNGEE.